This is a list of T cell receptor beta chains from one sample in a study of Ad26.COV2.S vaccination and SARS-CoV-2 variants. Repertoires were generated with immunoSEQ multiplex PCR, while TCRdb's copy carries only in-frame clones and drops some. The sample contains 120,000 to 150,000 clones, roughly 85% of which appear only once. The specimen was peripheral blood, collected after recovery from COVID-19. These receptors all come from a human donor who had recovered from COVID-19. CDR3s include the opening cysteine and the closing phenylalanine or tryptophan. A D gene is named only where the DNA matches it firmly. The listing skips clone size in some rows; elsewhere it reads once, few, many or a size class.

CDR3 DNA | CDR3 protein | V gene | D gene | clone size | J gene
TGTGCCAGCAGTTTATCTGCGGGACCGACTGAAGCTTTCTTT | CASSLSAGPTEAFF | TRBV28 | . | . | TRBJ1-1
TGTGCCAGCAGCCAGAGATTCACAGGGTCCTACGAGCAGTACTTC | CASSQRFTGSYEQYF | TRBV7-8 | . | . | TRBJ2-7
TGTGCCAGCAGTTCCCTAACAGGGAAAACACTCTACGAGCAGTACTTC | CASSSLTGKTLYEQYF | TRBV6-5 | . | . | TRBJ2-7
TGTGCCAGTAGTACGGGGGCGGCTGGGGCCAACGTCCTGACTTTC | CASSTGAAGANVLTF | TRBV19 | . | . | TRBJ2-6
TGCGCCAGCAGCTTGGTACCAGCTAACTATGGCTACACCTTC | CASSLVPANYGYTF | TRBV5-1 | . | . | TRBJ1-2
TGTGCCAGCAGCGTAGCGGCAGATACGCAGTATTTT | CASSVAADTQYF | TRBV9 | . | . | TRBJ2-3
TGCGCCAGCAGCTGGGACAGAGCTAACTATGGCTACACCTTC | CASSWDRANYGYTF | TRBV5-1 | TRBD1 | . | TRBJ1-2
TGTGCCAGCAGAGGGACAGGGGGCACTGAAGCTTTCTTT | CASRGTGGTEAFF | TRBV3-1/TRBV3-2 | TRBD1 | . | TRBJ1-1
TGTGCCAGCAGTTACACTCATCCCTACTACAATGAGCAGTTCTTC | CASSYTHPYYNEQFF | TRBV6-5 | . | . | TRBJ2-1
TGTGCCAGCAGACTAGGGAAGGACAGGGGGAATTCACCCCTCCACTTT | CASRLGKDRGNSPLHF | TRBV28 | TRBD1 | . | TRBJ1-6
TGCGCCAGCAGTGAGCCGTACACCGGGGAGCTGTTTTTT | CASSEPYTGELFF | TRBV10-2 | . | once | TRBJ2-2
TGTGCCAGCAGTTACTCCCACAATGAGCAGTTCTTC | CASSYSHNEQFF | TRBV6-5 | . | . | TRBJ2-1
TGTGCCAGCAGCCAAGGACTGGCTCTCGGAAACACCATATATTTT | CASSQGLALGNTIYF | TRBV3-1/TRBV3-2 | . | . | TRBJ1-3
TGTGCCAGCAGCCGGGACGAATTAAACACTGAAGCTTTCTTT | CASSRDELNTEAFF | TRBV11-2 | . | . | TRBJ1-1
TGTGCCAGCAGGGGTTTAGGGACTGAAGCTTTCTTT | CASRGLGTEAFF | TRBV6-6 | . | . | TRBJ1-1
TGTGCCAGCAGCGCTGGAGCGGGGGCTGGGGAGACCCAGTACTTC | CASSAGAGAGETQYF | TRBV9 | TRBD2 | . | TRBJ2-5
TGTGCCAGCAGCCAAGTTCGGCAGGGAGGTGGCTACACCTTC | CASSQVRQGGGYTF | TRBV3-1/TRBV3-2 | . | . | TRBJ1-2
TGTGCCAGCAGCTTAATTCCCGAGACTGAAGCTTTCTTT | CASSLIPETEAFF | TRBV7-9 | . | few | TRBJ1-1
TGTGCCAGCAGTGAGGCTTTCTTT | CASSEAFF | TRBV6-6 | . | once | TRBJ1-1
TGTGCCAGTAGTAGAACTCGGGACGGCTCGAACACTGAAGCTTTCTTT | CASSRTRDGSNTEAFF | TRBV19 | . | once | TRBJ1-1
TGTGCCTGGAGTTTAACGGGACAGCACACTGAAGCTTTCTTT | CAWSLTGQHTEAFF | TRBV30 | TRBD1 | . | TRBJ1-1
TGCGCCAGCAGCCAAGAAATCTGGGGGTATACTGAAGCTTTCTTT | CASSQEIWGYTEAFF | TRBV4-3 | . | . | TRBJ1-1
TGTGCCAGCAGCCCCCTCGGGGGAGGCACTGAAGCTTTCTTT | CASSPLGGGTEAFF | TRBV11-2 | . | . | TRBJ1-1
TGTGCCAGCAGCTTGGCCAACGTGGGTAACTATGGCTACACCTTC | CASSLANVGNYGYTF | TRBV5-5 | . | . | TRBJ1-2
TGCAGTGCTAGTATCCCCCCTAGGAGCGAGCAGTACTTC | CSASIPPRSEQYF | TRBV20-1 | . | . | TRBJ2-7